This entry lists 2 T cell receptor beta chains sequenced from one sample in a study of metastatic and nonmetastatic thyroid tumors (dated by TCRdb to 2019 to 2021). None of the patients had been given any treatment before thyroid surgery. Receptors were amplified or captured by PCR. TCRdb records Illumina HiSeq 4000 as the sequencer. Through fastp at Q25 and MiXCR, TCRdb rebuilt clones from the public reads, retaining in-frame beta chains. This sample gives 10,000 to 13,000 clones in total; under 30% of them show up just once. The biggest ten clones account for about 10% of the sample. Sequences were obtained from tumor tissue. The source of these receptors is a male donor with papillary thyroid cancer or a benign thyroid nodule (not recorded which). Some clones in this sample may be carry-over from other donors' samples.

This clone was picked up a small number of times. The chain uses TRBV7-9 and TRBJ1-2, with TRBD1 identical over 7 bases. CDR1 and CDR2 (germline): SEHNR, FQNEAQ (reference sequence). Trimming at V came to 1 base and at J to 7 bases, leaving 0 bases not matched to a gene. There are 12 residues in the CDR3. The DNA for the CDR3 is TGTGCCAGCAGCTTAGGACAGGGTGGCTACACCTTC. This sequence encodes CASSLGQGGYTF.

This clone was seen many times. CDR3 bases: TGCAGTGCTAGAGACCCGACTAGCGGGAGTTTGGCAGATACGCAGTATTTT. It translates to CSARDPTSGSLADTQYF. The chain employs TRBV20-1 and TRBJ2-3; TRBD2 agrees at 12 bases. Germline CDR1 is DFQATT and CDR2 is SNEGSKA (reference sequence). Germline trimming cut 0 bases from V and 4 bases from J; bases unmatched to any gene: 8. This CDR3 is built from 17 residues.